This TCR beta chain was profiled in a study of beta chain features in type 1 diabetes. Study-wide context: Examination spanned around 110 million sorted cells from all samples. Findings and caveats of the study: Across patients, naive, central memory and Treg TCRB repertoires exhibited apparently greater similarity than was observed across healthy donors.

The germline V and J ends were trimmed by 4 bases and 8 bases, with 21 bases remaining between them. Germline loops: CDR1 SGHAT, CDR2 FQNNGV. The CDR3 extends over 16 amino acids. In the case of this clone: Its specificity is unknown.

Every bit of the isolated RNA underwent reverse transcription, so sequencing read expressed TCRB transcripts. TCRdb's table, derived via immunoSEQ multiplex PCR, lists solely in-frame clones and lacks some. The sample holds about 220,000 clones, roughly 11% seen once. The gene calls are TRBV11-2 and TRBJ2-1; TRBD2 might be the D (5 bases). The sequenced sample was central memory CD4+ T cells from blood. The sequence derives from a man aged 18 to 29 in good health. CDR3 sequence (DNA): TGTGCCAGCAGCTCTTGGGCATTTGCGGGTCTCGATGAGCAGTTCTTC. This codes for CASSSWAFAGLDEQFF.